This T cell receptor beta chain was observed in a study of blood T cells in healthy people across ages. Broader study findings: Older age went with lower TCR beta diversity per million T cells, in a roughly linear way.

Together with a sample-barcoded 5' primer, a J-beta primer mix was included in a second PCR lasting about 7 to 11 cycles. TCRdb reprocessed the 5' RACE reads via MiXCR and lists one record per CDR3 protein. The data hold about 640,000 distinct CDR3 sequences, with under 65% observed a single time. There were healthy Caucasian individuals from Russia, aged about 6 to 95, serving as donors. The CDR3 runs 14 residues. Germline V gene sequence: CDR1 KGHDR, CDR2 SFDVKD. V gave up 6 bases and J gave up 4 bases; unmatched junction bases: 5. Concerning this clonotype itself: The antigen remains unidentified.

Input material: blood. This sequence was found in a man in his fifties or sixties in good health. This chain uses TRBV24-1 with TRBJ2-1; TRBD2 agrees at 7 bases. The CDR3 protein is CATSRSGIYNEQFF. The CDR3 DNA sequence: TGTGCCACCAGTCGGAGCGGGATTTACAATGAGCAGTTCTTC.